A selection of T cell receptor beta chains follows, all from one sample in a study of T cells in Graves' hyperthyroidism and ophthalmopathy. In TCRdb, the multiplex PCR reads were re-called with MiXCR into one record per CDR3 protein. The data contain roughly 570,000 distinct CDR3 sequences, around 45% of them seen just once; the ten biggest clones take up about 8.3%. Sequenced: peripheral blood or thyroid tissue (not recorded which). These TCRs come from a woman aged 18-29 years with Graves' hyperthyroidism. Each CDR3 is given with its conserved first and last residue. Fields, in order: clone size, D gene, V gene, J gene, CDR3 protein, CDR3 DNA. D genes are given only for firm matches. Some rows mark clone size as missing; the rest say once, few, many or name a class of expanded clone.

few	-	TRBV6-2/TRBV6-3	TRBJ2-7	CASSLSPSQAPGYEQYF	TGTGCCAGCAGTTTGTCCCCGAGTCAAGCGCCTGGCTACGAGCAGTACTTC
-	TRBD1	TRBV14	TRBJ1-2	CASSRRTGDDGYTF	TGTGCCAGCAGCCGACGGACAGGGGATGATGGCTACACCTTC
many	-	TRBV6-9	TRBJ2-7	CASSPYGAYEQYF	TGTGCCAGCAGTCCGTACGGCGCCTACGAGCAGTACTTC
-	TRBD1	TRBV12-3/TRBV12-4	TRBJ1-6	CASTKTGLSPLHF	TGTGCCAGCACCAAGACAGGGCTCTCACCCCTCCACTTT
many	TRBD2	TRBV19	TRBJ2-5	CASSTSAAGGGETQYF	TGTGCCAGTAGTACCTCGGCAGCGGGAGGTGGGGAGACCCAGTACTTC
many	-	TRBV20-1	TRBJ2-5	CSAYRVETQYF	TGCAGTGCCTACAGGGTAGAGACCCAGTACTTC
many	TRBD1	TRBV5-1	TRBJ2-5	CASSLEGQGSETQYF	TGCGCCAGCAGCTTGGAAGGACAGGGGTCAGAGACCCAGTACTTC
-	TRBD2	TRBV20-1	TRBJ2-3	CSAETSGRYF	TGCAGTGCGGAAACTAGCGGGAGGTATTTT
many	-	TRBV6-2/TRBV6-3	TRBJ2-5	CASISLRLVETQYF	TGTGCCAGCATTTCACTCCGACTAGTCGAGACCCAGTACTTC
once	-	TRBV9	TRBJ1-2	CASSVGQADGYTF	TGTGCCAGCAGCGTAGGACAGGCGGATGGCTACACCTTC
many	TRBD1	TRBV5-6	TRBJ1-1	CASSLGDSREIFTEAFF	TGTGCCAGCAGCTTGGGGGACAGCCGCGAAATTTTCACTGAAGCTTTCTTT
-	-	TRBV29-1	TRBJ1-5	CSVDGGTSEGETQHF	TGCAGCGTTGACGGCGGGACTAGCGAGGGGGAGACCCAGCATTTT
-	TRBD1	TRBV25-1	TRBJ1-2	CASAGAPGQATGNYGYTF	TGTGCCAGCGCCGGTGCCCCGGGACAGGCGACAGGGAATTATGGCTACACCTTC
-	TRBD2	TRBV4-3	TRBJ2-2	CASSRASGTTGELFF	TGCGCCAGCAGCCGGGCTAGCGGGACCACCGGGGAGCTGTTTTTT
few	-	TRBV19	TRBJ2-3	CASSTDTRTDTQYF	TGTGCCAGTAGTACGGACACCCGCACAGATACGCAGTATTTT
-	TRBD2	TRBV19	TRBJ2-1	CASSRSSGRKGNEQFF	TGTGCCAGTAGTAGGAGTAGCGGGAGAAAGGGCAATGAGCAGTTCTTC
-	TRBD2	TRBV7-3	TRBJ2-1	CASSRGLAGLGEQFF	TGTGCCAGCAGCCGAGGACTAGCGGGACTCGGTGAGCAGTTCTTC
-	TRBD2	TRBV20-1	TRBJ2-7	CSARAAGGPLNYEQYF	TGCAGTGCTAGAGCCGCGGGAGGGCCTTTAAACTACGAGCAGTACTTC
few	TRBD1	TRBV20-1	TRBJ1-1	CSAYLGQMNTEAFF	TGCAGTGCTTACCTGGGACAGATGAACACTGAAGCTTTCTTT
many	-	TRBV20-1	TRBJ1-3	CSATGRTDRGNTIYF	TGCAGTGCTACAGGCCGGACAGACAGAGGAAACACCATATATTTT
-	-	TRBV12-3/TRBV12-4	TRBJ2-3	CASSLKSDTQYF	TGTGCCAGCAGTTTAAAGTCAGATACGCAGTATTTT
many	-	TRBV7-2	TRBJ2-7	CASSPDSSAYEQYF	TGTGCCAGCAGCCCGGACAGCTCAGCCTACGAGCAGTACTTC
-	-	TRBV25-1	TRBJ1-5	CASRERDQPQHF	TGTGCCAGCCGAGAAAGAGATCAGCCCCAGCATTTT
many	-	TRBV9	TRBJ1-2	CASSVVSGMGGYTF	TGTGCCAGCAGCGTAGTTTCAGGGATGGGCGGCTACACCTTC
-	-	TRBV2	TRBJ2-7	CAGSELGSGDNEQYF	TGTGCCGGCAGTGAATTGGGGAGCGGGGACAATGAGCAGTACTTC
once	-	TRBV4-3	TRBJ2-5	CASSQEGGDGSETQYF	TGCGCCAGCAGCCAAGAAGGTGGGGACGGCTCGGAGACCCAGTACTTC
-	-	TRBV20-1	TRBJ1-5	CSASGGQQPQHF	TGCAGTGCTAGTGGGGGGCAACAGCCCCAGCATTTT
-	-	TRBV15	TRBJ1-2	CATSSQDLRVYGYTF	TGTGCCACCAGCAGCCAAGATCTCCGGGTCTATGGCTACACCTTC
-	-	TRBV12-3/TRBV12-4	TRBJ1-1	CASSLLTAGVPSEAFF	TGTGCCAGCAGTCTCTTGACCGCAGGGGTTCCATCCGAAGCTTTCTTT
many	TRBD2	TRBV7-9	TRBJ2-7	CASSRQTSGRNYEQYF	TGTGCCAGCAGCCGTCAGACTAGCGGGAGAAACTACGAGCAGTACTTC
few	-	TRBV18	TRBJ1-3	CASSPPQTEHGNTIYF	TGTGCCAGCTCACCACCCCAGACAGAGCACGGAAACACCATATATTTT
many	TRBD1	TRBV5-1	TRBJ2-7	CASSLFPGGLIYEQYF	TGCGCCAGCAGCTTATTTCCAGGGGGCCTAATCTACGAGCAGTACTTC
-	-	TRBV7-9	TRBJ2-1	CASSLLTIPSYNEQFF	TGTGCCAGCAGCTTATTGACAATTCCCTCCTACAATGAGCAGTTCTTC
many	-	TRBV2	TRBJ1-5	CASMPSRNQPQHF	TGTGCCAGCATGCCCTCAAGGAATCAGCCCCAGCATTTT
-	TRBD2	TRBV20-1	TRBJ2-2	CSARGLLAAVLNTGELFF	TGCAGTGCTAGGGGGCTACTAGCGGCCGTATTGAACACCGGGGAGCTGTTTTTT